This T cell receptor beta chain was observed in a study (dated by TCRdb to about 2015). For context, the study as a whole: The study set out to test whether tumor-infiltrating Tregs in breast cancer get recruited from blood Tregs or are instead converted in situ from other CD4+ T cell subsets. General conclusions and limits of the study: Tumor memory CD4+ T cell TCR gene usage clustered with blood and lymph node memory CD4+ cells and lymph node naive CD4+ cells. The greatest overlap of tumor-infiltrating Treg TCR alpha and beta sequences was with tumor naive CD4+ T cells, followed next by blood naive CD4+ T cells. Validation in the larger cohort was restricted to a single TCR beta V-J rearrangement rather than whole repertoires.

Based on the germline V gene (reference sequence), the CDR1 and CDR2 sequences are MNHNY and SVGAGI. Including cysteine and phenylalanine, the CDR3 has 13 amino acids. The only DNA kept is the CDR3, 39 bases in frame from the first base. V and J lose 2 bases and 4 bases, and a span of 8 bases separates them. This clonotype has a handful of counts. Its cognate antigen has yet to be identified. No much larger clonotype is one base removed from it; base qualities were not supplied. Amplification of full-length TCR variable regions was done by 5' RACE PCR using constant-region reverse primers, and this step was followed by semi-nested PCR with Nested Universal Primer A. Using the ReliaPrep RNA Cell Miniprep System, total RNA was extracted, and the SMARTer RACE 5'/3' Kit was then used to reverse transcribe the RNA into 5'RACE-ready cDNA. Multiplex adaptors were used to barcode the full-length TCR alpha and beta libraries, which were then sequenced on an Illumina MiSeq. Regarding the original processing steps: For each of nine subset-tissue groups, sequencing data from the five patients were combined, and the groups were compared by unsupervised clustering of TCR gene usage. The Morisita-Horn index was used to calculate repertoire similarity, with shared sequences weighted by how much each contributed to each repertoire. The public sequencing data were trimmed at Q25 with fastp and processed into clonotypes with MiXCR by TCRdb, which kept only in-frame beta chains. Every CDR3 protein is listed once, alongside the most common genes and DNA of its rows. It is TCRdb's table, rather than the study itself, that gives the V and J calls and clone size. The sample data list 55,000 to 80,000 distinct CDR3 sequences, and under 25% of these were observed just once. The ten largest clonotypes hold 2.5% to 3% of the sample.

CD4+CD45RO+CD25- cells were isolated as memory CD4+ T cells. Tregs, naive and memory CD4+ T cells from tumor, blood and ipsilateral draining lymph nodes of five breast cancer patients underwent full-length TCR alpha and beta sequencing. Tumor tissue and lymph nodes obtained from ipsilateral axillary dissection were perfused with PBS, minced and then digested with collagenase I and hyaluronidase. Ficoll density gradient centrifugation was used to isolate mononuclear cells from lymph nodes or from 40 to 50 ml of peripheral blood. A purity exceeding 90% was confirmed by FACS for the sorted cell populations.

This sequence uses TRBV6-6 and TRBJ1-2; the D gene is unclear. Sample: memory CD4+ T cells sorted from a lymph node. Per the publication, the cell subset or site label means: memory CD4+ T cells, CD4+CD45RO+CD25-. This receptor was identified in a female donor with breast cancer. The nucleotides read TGTGCCAGCAGTTACGGCGGCCTCTATGGCTACACCTTC. Translated, it gives CASSYGGLYGYTF.